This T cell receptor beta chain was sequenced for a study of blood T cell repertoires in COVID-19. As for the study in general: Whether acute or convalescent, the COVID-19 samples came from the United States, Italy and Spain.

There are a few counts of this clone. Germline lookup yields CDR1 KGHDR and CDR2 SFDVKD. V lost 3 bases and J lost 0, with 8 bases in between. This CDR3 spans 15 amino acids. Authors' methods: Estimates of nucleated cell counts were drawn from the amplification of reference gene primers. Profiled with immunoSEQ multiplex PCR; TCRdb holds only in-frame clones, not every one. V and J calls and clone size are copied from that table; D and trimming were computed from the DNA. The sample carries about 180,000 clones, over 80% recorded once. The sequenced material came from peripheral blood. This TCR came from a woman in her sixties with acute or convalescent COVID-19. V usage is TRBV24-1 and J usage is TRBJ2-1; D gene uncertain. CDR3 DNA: TGTGCCACCAGTGATGCCCAGTACTCCTACAATGAGCAGTTCTTC. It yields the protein CATSDAQYSYNEQFF.